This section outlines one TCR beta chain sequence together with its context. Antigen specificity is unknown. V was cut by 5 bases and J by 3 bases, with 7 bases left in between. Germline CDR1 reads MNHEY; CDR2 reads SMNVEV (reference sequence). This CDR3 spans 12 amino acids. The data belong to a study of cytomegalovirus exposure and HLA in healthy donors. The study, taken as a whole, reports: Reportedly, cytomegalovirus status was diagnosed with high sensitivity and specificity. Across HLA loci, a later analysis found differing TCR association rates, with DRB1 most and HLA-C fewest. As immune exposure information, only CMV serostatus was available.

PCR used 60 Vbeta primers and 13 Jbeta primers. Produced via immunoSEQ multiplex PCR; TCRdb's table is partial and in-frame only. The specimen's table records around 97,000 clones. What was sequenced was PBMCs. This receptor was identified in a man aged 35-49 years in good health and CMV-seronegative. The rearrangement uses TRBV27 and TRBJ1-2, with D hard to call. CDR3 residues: CASSGRYYGYTF. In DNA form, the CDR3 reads TGTGCCAGCAGTGGGAGGTACTATGGCTACACCTTC.